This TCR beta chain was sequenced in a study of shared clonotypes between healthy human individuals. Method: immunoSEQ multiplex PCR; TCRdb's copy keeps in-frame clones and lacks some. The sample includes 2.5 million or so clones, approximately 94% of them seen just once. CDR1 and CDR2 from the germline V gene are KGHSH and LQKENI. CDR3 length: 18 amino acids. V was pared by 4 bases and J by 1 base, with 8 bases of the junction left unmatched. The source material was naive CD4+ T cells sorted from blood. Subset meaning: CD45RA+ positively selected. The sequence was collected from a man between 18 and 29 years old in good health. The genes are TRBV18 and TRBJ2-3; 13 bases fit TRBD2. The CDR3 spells CASSLFDTSGGGTDTQYF. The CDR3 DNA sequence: TGTGCCAGCTCACTCTTTGACACTAGCGGGGGGGGCACAGATACGCAGTATTTT.